This T cell receptor (beta chain) comes out of a study of blood T cells in healthy people across ages. This clonotype has just a few counts. Sample-barcoded 5' priming and a J-beta primer mix drove a second PCR of 7 to 11 cycles. TCRdb redid the calling of the 5' RACE reads with MiXCR, one entry per CDR3 protein. The table has approximately 1.5 million distinct CDR3 sequences, 35% to 45% seen once. This sequence was found in a woman aged 18-29 years in good health. The sample was blood.

In DNA form, the CDR3 reads TGTGCCAGCAGCCTTTTGACAGGGGAAAATTATGGCTACACCTTC. Translated: CASSLLTGENYGYTF. The chain recombines TRBV3-1 with TRBJ1-2, with 8 positions matching TRBD1. The CDR3 loop spans 15 amino acids. Germline V CDR1 and CDR2: LGHDT, YNNKEL (reference sequence). V dropped 4 bases and J dropped 5; count of bases not matched to a gene: 9.